This T cell receptor (beta chain) was documented in a study of T cell responses to AZD1222 COVID-19 vaccine. Study-wide points: Two AZD1222 administrations were followed by greater Spike-specific TCR breadth and depth.

With respect to this clone: Its target is unknown. Germline is not matched at one junction end, which may reflect a read error.

Germline CDR1 is SGHDN and CDR2 is FVKESK. CDR3 length equals 14 residues. Some clones are missing from TCRdb's copy, which holds only in-frame ones; the method was immunoSEQ multiplex PCR. This sample yields about 120,000 clones, of which about 85% are seen a single time; roughly 2.3% belongs to the top ten. This chain connects TRBV14 to TRBJ1-1; 7 positions match TRBD1. The clonotype was recovered from an adult in good health. The sequenced sample was peripheral blood, obtained on day 0 of AZD1222 vaccination. DNA of the CDR3: TGTGCCAGCAGCCAAGCGGGACAGTATTTTGAAACTTTCTTT. This encodes CASSQAGQYFETFF.